The present entry profiles one T cell receptor (beta chain) with its context. What it recognizes is unknown. This CDR3 contains 14 residues. The germline V gene has CDR1 SSHAT and CDR2 FNYEAQ (reference sequence). Trimming left V 4 bases short and J 2 bases short, with 11 bases between. These data originate in a study of STAT5B mutations in CD4+ large granular lymphocyte leukemia. Sequenced by immunoSEQ multiplex PCR; TCRdb stores in-frame clones only, minus some. This sample has 30,000 to 40,000 clones; over 65% occur once, and the top ten carry around 2.9%. Study-wide points: Main leukemic clonotypes were patient-specific, but roughly 26% appeared at low frequency elsewhere. 8/27 top patient clones versus 2/35 control clones were TRBV06-family.

The rearrangement links TRBV7-7 to TRBJ2-5; D possibly corresponds to TRBD1 (6 bases). The specimen sequenced was CD4+ T cells from blood buffy coats. This TCR derives from a human donor in good health. The CDR3 DNA reads TGTGCCAGCAGCTCGGGACAAATACAAGAGACCCAGTACTTC. This encodes CASSSGQIQETQYF.